This T cell receptor beta chain came from a study of blood T cell repertoires in COVID-19. TCRdb's copy holds only in-frame clones and misses some; the assay was immunoSEQ multiplex PCR. The sample has about 160,000 clones, about 93% seen once. V dropped 4 bases and J dropped 11 bases, with 13 bases sitting between them. The CDR3 consists of 12 residues. Germline V gene data show CDR1 as SGDLS and CDR2 as YYNGEE. The chain has TRBV9 and TRBJ1-3; possibly TRBD1 for D (5 bases). The sample was peripheral blood. This TCR was sampled from a woman aged 50 to 60 with acute or convalescent COVID-19. CDR3 loop: CASSSPPGAIYF. Here the CDR3 DNA reads TGTGCCAGCAGCTCCCCCCCGGGGGCCATATATTTT.